The T cell receptor beta chain described here comes from a study of PD-L1 blockade in urothelial cancer. Study at large: Blood gave a median around 150,000 T cells.

Sequenced by immunoSEQ multiplex PCR; TCRdb stores in-frame clones only, minus some. The sample contains fewer than 50,000 clones, nearly 90% of which appear only once. The CDR3 has 14 amino acids. CDR1 is MNHNY, CDR2 SVGAGI, per germline (reference sequence). The V end lost 5 bases, the J end lost 4 bases, and 14 bases lay between the germline ends. Documented time point: pretreatment peripheral blood. This sample comprised PBMCs, obtained around atezolizumab (anti-PD-L1) treatment. The TCR sequence derives from a donor aged 40 or over with urothelial cancer. This chain connects TRBV6-6 to TRBJ1-2, with a tentative D call TRBD1 (5 bases). The DNA for the CDR3 is TGTGCCAGCAGTCCGTCTGCGGGGGTCTATGGCTACACCTTC. Its translation is CASSPSAGVYGYTF.